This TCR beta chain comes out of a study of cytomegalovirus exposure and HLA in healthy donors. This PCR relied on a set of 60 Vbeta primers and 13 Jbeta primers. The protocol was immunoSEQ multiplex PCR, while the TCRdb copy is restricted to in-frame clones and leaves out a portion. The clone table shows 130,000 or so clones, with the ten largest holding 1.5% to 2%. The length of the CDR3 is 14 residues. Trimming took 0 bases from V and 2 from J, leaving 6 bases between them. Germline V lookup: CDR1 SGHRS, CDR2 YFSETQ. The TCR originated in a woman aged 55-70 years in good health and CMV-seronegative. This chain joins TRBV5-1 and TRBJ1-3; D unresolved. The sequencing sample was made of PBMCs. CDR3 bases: TGCGCCAGCAGCTTGGGGGAGGCTGGAAACACCATATATTTT. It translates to CASSLGEAGNTIYF.